This T cell receptor beta chain is drawn from a study of OX40 agonist ivuxolimab in advanced cancers. With regard to the full study: The costimulatory receptor OX40 (CD134) was targeted by ivuxolimab, a fully human IgG2 agonistic monoclonal antibody. The paper reports the monotherapy dose-escalation portion (N of about 47 patients) of the phase I ivuxolimab trial. A male proportion of under 85% and a mean age of about 60 years, ranging from 23 to 79, were recorded for the dose-escalation cohort. The point of sequencing TCRbeta in the periphery was to test whether ivuxolimab changed TCR sequence diversity and drove clonal T-cell expansion. Prior anti-PD-1, anti-PD-L1 or anti-CTLA-4 therapy was permitted, and checkpoint inhibitors had been received by less than 45% of dose-escalation patients. Intravenous ivuxolimab was administered to patients every 2 weeks at six dose levels: 0.01, 0.1, 0.3, 1.5, 3 and 10 mg/kg. Partial responses occurred in three dose-escalation patients, of whom one had hepatocellular carcinoma and two had cutaneous melanoma. Of the approximately 50 patients in dose escalation, about 19 had hepatocellular carcinoma, about 15 had melanoma, 9 had renal cell carcinoma and 9 had head and neck cancer.

The study at large found these results: Which antigens the clonally expanded peripheral T cells were specific for was not determined. After ivuxolimab, CD8+ T cells had more expanded clones than CD4+ T cells on average. In the 0.1-3.0 mg/kg groups, partial responders were among the patients with the lowest normalized peripheral clonal expansion, particularly in CD8+ T cells. Clonal expansion of both CD4+ and CD8+ blood T cells was observed from baseline to week 6 at doses 0.1 to 3.0 mg/kg. Low levels of normalized T-cell clonal expansion were also seen in some patients who did not respond.

The trial excluded patients who had a history of autoimmune disease or who were on systemic immunosuppression. Peripheral blood for TCR sequencing was drawn from every dose cohort at baseline, at cycle 4 day 1 and at cycle 7 day 1. Samples came from an open-label, multicenter, first-in-human phase I dose-escalation trial of ivuxolimab. Adults with locally advanced or metastatic melanoma, renal cell carcinoma, hepatocellular carcinoma or head and neck squamous cell carcinoma were enrolled in the trial. Before TCR sequencing, CD4+ and CD8+ T cells were separately sorted from peripheral blood. Including the terminal cysteine and phenylalanine, the CDR3 comprises 15 residues. Only the CDR3 DNA is retained, 45 bases long and in frame from the first base. The germline V gene encodes CDR1 SEHNR and CDR2 FQNEAQ (reference sequence). V loses 5 bases of germline sequence and J loses 0 bases, and the interval between the two ends is 12 bases.

To sequence the TCRbeta CDR3 region, genomic DNA was isolated from the sorted cells. The immunoSEQ Assay was used to sequence the TCRbeta CDR3 regions. TCRdb took this table from immuneACCESS and kept in-frame rearrangements with V and J called. Such tables lack part of the clones; where checked against another copy, unresolved V genes explain under half of the gap, and the rest is unexplained. This sample holds 55,000 to 80,000 clones; 84% were observed only once. The ten biggest clones cover approximately 7.2% of the sample. Concerning this clone: No cognate antigen has been identified for it. Within one base of it there is no much larger clone, and no base qualities were kept.

This sequence uses TRBV7-9 and TRBJ2-3, with TRBD1 perhaps the D gene, on 6 matching bases. The material was CD4+ or CD8+ T cells sorted from blood, obtained in a trial of the OX40 agonist ivuxolimab. The sequence was obtained from an adult with an advanced solid tumor such as melanoma, head and neck, liver or kidney cancer. The sequenced DNA: TGTGCCAGCAGCAGAACAGGGACAAGCACAGATACGCAGTATTTT. Translated, this gives CASSRTGTSTDTQYF. The full variable domain, with segments outside the CDR3 supplied by the reference TRBV7-9 and TRBJ2-3 proteins, appears as DTGVSQNPRHKITKRGQNVTFRCDPISEHNRLYWYRQTLGQGPEFLTYFQNEAQLEKSRLLSDRFSAERPKGSFSTLEIQRTEQGDSAMYLCASSRTGTSTDTQYFGPGTRLTVL.